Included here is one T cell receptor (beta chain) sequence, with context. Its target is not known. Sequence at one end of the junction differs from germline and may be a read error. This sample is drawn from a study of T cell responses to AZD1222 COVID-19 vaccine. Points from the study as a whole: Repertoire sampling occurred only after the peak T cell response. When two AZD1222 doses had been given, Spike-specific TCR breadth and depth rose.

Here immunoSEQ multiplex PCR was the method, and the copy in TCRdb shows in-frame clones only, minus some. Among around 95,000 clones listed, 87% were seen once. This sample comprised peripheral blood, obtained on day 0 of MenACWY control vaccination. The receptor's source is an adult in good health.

The CDR3: CASSRGLAGGRQETQYF. As DNA, the CDR3 is TGTGCTAGCAGCCGGGGACTAGCGGGAGGGCGGCAAGAGACCCAGTACTTC. The V gene is TRBV7-7, the J gene TRBJ2-5, with TRBD2 identical over 16 bases. This CDR3 has 17 amino acids. CDR1 SSHAT and CDR2 FNYEAQ come from the germline V gene (reference sequence).